Given below is one TCR beta chain in context. Its antigen is not identified. The method was immunoSEQ multiplex PCR; TCRdb's version includes in-frame clones alone and lacks a portion of them. The sample has 12,000 to 15,000 clones; roughly 70% are singletons. This CDR3 contains 14 residues. Germline values: CDR1 SGHTA, CDR2 FQGNSA. The ends were cut back, 5 bases at V and 3 bases at J, with 14 bases in the middle. The sample is drawn from a study of T cells in tumors after PD-1 blockade. Study-level findings and limits: Clonal replacement, not reinvigoration, is suggested for expanded exhausted CD8+ clones after therapy. Clonal replacement appeared only between pre- and post-treatment samples.

Each patient got pembrolizumab 200 mg every 3 weeks or cemiplimab 350 mg every 2 weeks. The chain combines TRBV7-2 with TRBJ2-7; tentatively, D is TRBD1 (6 bases). Source: tumor tissue, taken after anti-PD-1 treatment. The TCR sequence derives from a human donor with cutaneous squamous cell carcinoma. The CDR3 coding sequence is TGTGCCAGCAGCCCAGTCGGCAGGGGCTACGAGCAGTACTTC. This sequence encodes CASSPVGRGYEQYF.